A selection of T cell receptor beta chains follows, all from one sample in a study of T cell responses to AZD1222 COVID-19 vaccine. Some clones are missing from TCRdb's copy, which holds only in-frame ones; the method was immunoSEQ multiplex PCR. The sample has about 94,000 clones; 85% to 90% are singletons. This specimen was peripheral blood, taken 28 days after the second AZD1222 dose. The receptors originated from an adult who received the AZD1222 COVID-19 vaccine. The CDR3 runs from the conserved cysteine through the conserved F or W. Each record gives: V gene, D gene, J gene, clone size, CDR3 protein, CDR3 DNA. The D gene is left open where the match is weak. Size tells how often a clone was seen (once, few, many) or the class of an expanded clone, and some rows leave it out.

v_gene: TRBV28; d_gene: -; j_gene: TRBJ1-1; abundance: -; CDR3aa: CASSFPGTEAFF; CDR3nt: TGTGCCAGCAGTTTCCCGGGCACTGAAGCTTTCTTT
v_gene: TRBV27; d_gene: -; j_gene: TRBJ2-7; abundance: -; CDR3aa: CASRRRGLSYEQYF; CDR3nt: TGTGCCAGCCGCCGGCGGGGCCTATCGTACGAGCAGTACTTC
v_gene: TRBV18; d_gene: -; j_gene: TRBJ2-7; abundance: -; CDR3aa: CASSSDRHEQYF; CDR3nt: TGTGCCAGCTCGTCCGACAGGCACGAGCAGTACTTC
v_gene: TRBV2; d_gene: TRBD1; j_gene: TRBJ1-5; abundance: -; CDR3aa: CASSRDRGRPYSNQPQHF; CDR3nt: TGTGCCAGCAGTCGGGACAGGGGGCGACCTTATAGCAATCAGCCCCAGCATTTT
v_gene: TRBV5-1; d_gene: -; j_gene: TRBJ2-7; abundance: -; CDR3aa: CASSLGGGAVSYEQYF; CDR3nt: TGCGCCAGCAGCTTGGGAGGGGGGGCGGTGTCCTACGAGCAGTACTTC
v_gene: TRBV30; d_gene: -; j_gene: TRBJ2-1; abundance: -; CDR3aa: CAWSVGSYNEQFF; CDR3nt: TGTGCCTGGAGTGTAGGCTCCTACAATGAGCAGTTCTTC
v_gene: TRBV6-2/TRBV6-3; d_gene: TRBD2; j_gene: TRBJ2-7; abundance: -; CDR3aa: CASSDGGYHEQYF; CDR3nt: TGTGCCAGCAGCGACGGGGGGTACCACGAGCAGTACTTC
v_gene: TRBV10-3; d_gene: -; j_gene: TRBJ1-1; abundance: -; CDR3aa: CAISDPWVLGVRMGTEAFF; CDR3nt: TGTGCCATCAGTGACCCATGGGTGCTTGGGGTAAGGATGGGGACTGAAGCTTTCTTT
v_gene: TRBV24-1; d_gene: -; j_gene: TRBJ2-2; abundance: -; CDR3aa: CATSDFDGELFF; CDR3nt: TGTGCCACCAGTGATTTTGACGGGGAGCTGTTTTTT
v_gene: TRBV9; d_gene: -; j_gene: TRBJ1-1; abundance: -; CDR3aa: CASSVVGEVYTEAFF; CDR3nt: TGTGCCAGCAGCGTAGTGGGGGAGGTCTACACTGAAGCTTTCTTT
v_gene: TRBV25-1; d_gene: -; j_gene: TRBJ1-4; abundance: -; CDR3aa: CASSEKFSGVNEKLFF; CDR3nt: TGTGCCAGCAGTGAAAAATTCTCCGGGGTTAATGAAAAACTGTTTTTT
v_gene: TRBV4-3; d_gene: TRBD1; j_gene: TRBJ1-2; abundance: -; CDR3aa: CASSQALDRGYGYTF; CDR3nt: TGCGCCAGCAGCCAAGCTTTGGACAGGGGGTATGGCTACACCTTC
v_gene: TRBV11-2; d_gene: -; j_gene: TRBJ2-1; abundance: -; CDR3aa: CASSAGWESYNEQFF; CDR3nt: TGTGCCAGCAGCGCCGGGTGGGAGTCCTACAATGAGCAGTTCTTC
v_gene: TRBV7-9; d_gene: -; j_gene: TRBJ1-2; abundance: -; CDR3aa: CASSPGQAHYGYTF; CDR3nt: TGTGCCAGCAGCCCCGGTCAGGCCCACTATGGCTACACCTTC
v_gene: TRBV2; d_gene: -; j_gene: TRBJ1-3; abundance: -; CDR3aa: CASRGFETDISLSGNTIYF; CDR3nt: TGTGCCAGCCGTGGATTTGAGACAGATATCTCTCTCTCTGGAAACACCATATATTTT
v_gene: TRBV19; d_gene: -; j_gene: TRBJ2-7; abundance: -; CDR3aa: CASSIGGRASYEQYF; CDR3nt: TGTGCCAGTAGTATCGGGGGAAGGGCCTCCTACGAGCAGTACTTC
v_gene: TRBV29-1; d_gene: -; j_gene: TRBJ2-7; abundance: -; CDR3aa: CSVKQGRHEQYF; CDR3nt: TGCAGCGTGAAACAGGGGAGGCACGAGCAGTACTTC
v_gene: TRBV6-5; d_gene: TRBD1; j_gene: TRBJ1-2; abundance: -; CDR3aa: CASSRRQGYGYTF; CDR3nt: TGTGCCAGCAGCAGACGACAGGGGTATGGCTACACCTTC
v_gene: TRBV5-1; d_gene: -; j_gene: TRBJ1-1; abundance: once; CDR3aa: CASSPDGRNTEAFF; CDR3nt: TGCGCCAGCAGCCCGGACGGGAGGAACACTGAAGCTTTCTTT
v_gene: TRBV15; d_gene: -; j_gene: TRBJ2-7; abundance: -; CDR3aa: CATSAGTGTYEQYF; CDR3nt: TGTGCCACCAGCGCAGGGACCGGTACCTACGAGCAGTACTTC
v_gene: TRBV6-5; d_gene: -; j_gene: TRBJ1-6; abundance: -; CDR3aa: CASSYRESPLHF; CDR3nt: TGTGCCAGCAGTTACCGGGAATCACCCCTCCACTTT
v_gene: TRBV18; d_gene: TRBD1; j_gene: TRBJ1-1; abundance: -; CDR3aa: CASSAQGVNTEAFF; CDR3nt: TGTGCCAGCTCAGCGCAGGGGGTAAACACTGAAGCTTTCTTT
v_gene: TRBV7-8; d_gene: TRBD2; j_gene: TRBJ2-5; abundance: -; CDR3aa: CASSLETSGRDQETQYF; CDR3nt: TGTGCCAGCAGCTTAGAAACTAGCGGGAGGGACCAAGAGACCCAGTACTTC
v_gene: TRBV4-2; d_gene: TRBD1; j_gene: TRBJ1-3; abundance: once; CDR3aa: CASSQGQGGGNTIYF; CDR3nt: TGTGCCAGCAGCCAAGGACAGGGGGGAGGAAACACCATATATTTT
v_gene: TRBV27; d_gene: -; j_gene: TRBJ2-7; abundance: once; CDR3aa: CASSLHPSVYSYEQYF; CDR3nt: TGTGCCAGCAGTTTACACCCTAGCGTATACTCCTACGAGCAGTACTTC
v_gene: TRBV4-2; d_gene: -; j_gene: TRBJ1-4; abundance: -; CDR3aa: CASSQRGEGKLFF; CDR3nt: TGTGCCAGCAGCCAGAGAGGGGAAGGGAAACTGTTTTTT